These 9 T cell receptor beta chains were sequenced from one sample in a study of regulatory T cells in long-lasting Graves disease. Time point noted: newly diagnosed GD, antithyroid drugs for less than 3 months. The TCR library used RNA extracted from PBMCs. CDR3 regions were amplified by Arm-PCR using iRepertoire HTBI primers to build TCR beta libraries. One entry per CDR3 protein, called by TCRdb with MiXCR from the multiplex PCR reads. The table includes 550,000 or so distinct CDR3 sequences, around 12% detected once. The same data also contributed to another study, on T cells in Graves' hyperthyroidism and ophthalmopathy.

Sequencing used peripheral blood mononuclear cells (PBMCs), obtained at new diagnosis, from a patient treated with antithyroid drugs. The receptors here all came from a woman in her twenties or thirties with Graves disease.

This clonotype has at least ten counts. CDR3 nucleotides: TGTGCCAGCATCCCCCGGAGGGGCGACACTGAAGCTTTCTTT. Its protein product is CASIPRRGDTEAFF. V is TRBV6-1 and J is TRBJ1-1; maybe TRBD1 (5 bases). CDR1 is MNHNS, CDR2 SASEGT, per germline. V shed 7 bases and J shed 3 bases, with 15 bases lying between them. This CDR3 comprises 14 residues.

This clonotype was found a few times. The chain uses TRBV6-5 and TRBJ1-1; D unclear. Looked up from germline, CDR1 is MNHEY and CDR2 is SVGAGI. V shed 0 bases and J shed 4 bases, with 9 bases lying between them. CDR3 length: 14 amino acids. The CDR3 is CASSYSQTPTEAFF. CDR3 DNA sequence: TGTGCCAGCAGTTACTCGCAAACCCCCACTGAAGCTTTCTTT.

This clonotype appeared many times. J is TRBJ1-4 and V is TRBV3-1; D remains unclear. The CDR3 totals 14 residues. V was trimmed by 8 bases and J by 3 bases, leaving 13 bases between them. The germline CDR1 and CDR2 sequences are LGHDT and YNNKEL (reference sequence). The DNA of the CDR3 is TGTGCCAGCCACTCGGGATGGTCTAATGAAAAACTGTTTTTT. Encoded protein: CASHSGWSNEKLFF.

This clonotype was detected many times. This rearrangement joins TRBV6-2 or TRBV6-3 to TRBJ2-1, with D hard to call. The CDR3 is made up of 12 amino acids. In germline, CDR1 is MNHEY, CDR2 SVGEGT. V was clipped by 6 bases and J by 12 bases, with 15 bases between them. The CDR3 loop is CASRLRVGRQFF. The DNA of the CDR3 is TGTGCCAGCAGACTCCGCGTAGGTAGGCAGTTCTTC.

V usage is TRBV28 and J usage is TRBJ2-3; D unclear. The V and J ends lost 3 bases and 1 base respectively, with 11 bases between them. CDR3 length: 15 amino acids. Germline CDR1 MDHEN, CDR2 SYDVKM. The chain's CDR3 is CASSFSTGGTDTQYF. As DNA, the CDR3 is TGTGCCAGCAGTTTCTCTACGGGTGGCACAGATACGCAGTATTTT.

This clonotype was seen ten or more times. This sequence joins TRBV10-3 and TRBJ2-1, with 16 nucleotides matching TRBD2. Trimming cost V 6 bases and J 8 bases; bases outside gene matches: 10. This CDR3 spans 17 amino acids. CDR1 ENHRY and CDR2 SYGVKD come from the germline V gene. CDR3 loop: CAISPGTSGRARDEQFF. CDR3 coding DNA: TGTGCCATCAGCCCCGGGACTAGCGGGAGGGCCCGCGATGAGCAGTTCTTC.

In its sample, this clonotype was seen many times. The CDR3 here is CASSGGLAGSTDTQYF. The DNA of the CDR3 is TGTGCCAGCAGTGGGGGACTAGCGGGATCCACAGATACGCAGTATTTT. The V call is TRBV6-1, the J call TRBJ2-3; 13 bases line up with TRBD2. Trimming removed 4 bases from V and 2 bases from J; junction bases left unmatched: 3. Germline V gene lookup returns CDR1 MNHNS and CDR2 SASEGT. The CDR3 totals 16 residues.

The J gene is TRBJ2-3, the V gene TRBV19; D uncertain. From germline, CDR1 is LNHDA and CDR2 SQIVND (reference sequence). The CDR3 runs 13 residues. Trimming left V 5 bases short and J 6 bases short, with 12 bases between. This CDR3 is CASSFMTRDTQYF. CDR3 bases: TGTGCCAGTAGTTTCATGACCCGGGATACGCAGTATTTT.

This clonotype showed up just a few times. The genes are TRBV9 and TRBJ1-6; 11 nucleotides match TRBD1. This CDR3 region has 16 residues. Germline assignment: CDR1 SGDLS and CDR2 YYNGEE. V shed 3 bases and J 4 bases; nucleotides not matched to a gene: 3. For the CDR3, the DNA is TGTGCCAGCAGCGGCGGACAGGGGGCATATAATTCACCCCTCCACTTT. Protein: CASSGGQGAYNSPLHF. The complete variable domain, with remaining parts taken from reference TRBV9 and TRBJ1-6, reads DSGVTQTPKHLITATGQRVTLRCSPRSGDLSVYWYQQSLDQGLQFLIQYYNGEERAKGNILERFSAQQFPDLHSELNLSSLELGDSALYFCASSGGQGAYNSPLHFGNGTRLTVT.